Reported below is one TCR beta chain. As processed by the authors: Reference gene primer amplification gave estimated nucleated cell counts. Using immunoSEQ multiplex PCR, the repertoire was profiled, and TCRdb retains in-frame clones only, with some absent. That table supplies the V and J calls and clone size; D and trimming were determined from the DNA. This sample has around 99,000 clones, with around 90% found just once. The data originate from a study of blood T cell repertoires in COVID-19. As for the study in general: Italy, Spain and the United States were the sources of the convalescent and acute COVID-19 samples. T cells, B-cell-depleted T cells, or PBMCs supplied cDNA or gDNA.

Germline CDR1 and CDR2: SGHDT and YYEEEE. Trimming took off 2 bases at V and 2 bases at J, with 8 bases between the two ends. CDR3 length equals 14 residues. What was sequenced was peripheral blood. This TCR was recovered from a man aged 35 to 55 with active or convalescent COVID-19. The chain couples TRBV5-6 to TRBJ1-5, with D possibly being TRBD1 (6 bases). CDR3 sequence reads: CASSFAGGNQPQHF. The CDR3 nucleotides are TGTGCCAGCAGCTTTGCAGGGGGCAATCAGCCCCAGCATTTT.